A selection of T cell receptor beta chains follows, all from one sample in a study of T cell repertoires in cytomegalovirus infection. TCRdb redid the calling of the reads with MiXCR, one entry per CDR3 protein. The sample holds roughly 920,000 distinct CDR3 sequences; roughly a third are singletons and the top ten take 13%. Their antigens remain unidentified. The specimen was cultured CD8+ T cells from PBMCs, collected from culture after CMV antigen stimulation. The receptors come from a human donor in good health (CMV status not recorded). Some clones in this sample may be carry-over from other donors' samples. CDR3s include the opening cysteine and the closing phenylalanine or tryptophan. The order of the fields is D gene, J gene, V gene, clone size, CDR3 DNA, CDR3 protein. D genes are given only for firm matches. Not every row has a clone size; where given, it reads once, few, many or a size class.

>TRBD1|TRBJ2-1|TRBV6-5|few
TGTGCCACCGGACAGGGCAAATACAATGAGCAGTTCTTC
CATGQGKYNEQFF
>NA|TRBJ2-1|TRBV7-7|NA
TGTGCTAGCAGCCCCCCGGGACATTATGAGCAGTTCTTC
CASSPPGHYEQFF
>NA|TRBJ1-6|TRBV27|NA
TGTGCCAGCAGTTTATCTTGGGGGTTTAATTCACCCCTCCACTTT
CASSLSWGFNSPLHF
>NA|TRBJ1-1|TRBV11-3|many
TGTGCCAGCAGCCCGAGGGAAGGGACTGAAGCTTTCTTT
CASSPREGTEAFF
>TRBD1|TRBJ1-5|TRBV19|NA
TGTGCCAGTAGTCTATGGACAGGGAATCAGCCCCAGCATTTT
CASSLWTGNQPQHF
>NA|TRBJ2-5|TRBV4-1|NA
TGCGCCAGCAGCTCCGTCGAAGGGTACCAAGAGACCCAGTACTTC
CASSSVEGYQETQYF
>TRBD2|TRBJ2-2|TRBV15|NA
TGTGCCACCAGCAGAGATGGGGCGGGGGGGCGTACCGGGGAGCTGTTTTTT
CATSRDGAGGRTGELFF
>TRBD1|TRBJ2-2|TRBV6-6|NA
TGTGCCAGCAGTTACCCCCCCGACAGGGGGACTGAAAACGGGGAGCTGTTTTTT
CASSYPPDRGTENGELFF
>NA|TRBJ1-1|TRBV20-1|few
TGCAGTGCTAGAGGCTTTCTAGGGCAGGATCCCACTGAAGCTTTCTTT
CSARGFLGQDPTEAFF
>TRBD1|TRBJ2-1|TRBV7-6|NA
TGTGCCACCGGGGGACAGGTACACAATGAGCAGTTCTTC
CATGGQVHNEQFF
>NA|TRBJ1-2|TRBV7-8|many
TGTGCCAGCAGCTCCAAAGGGGACCTTTTCCTGGACTATGGCTACACCTTC
CASSSKGDLFLDYGYTF
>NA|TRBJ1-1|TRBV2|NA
TGTGCCAGCAGCCCCCCGGGGTCCCAAGCTTTCTTT
CASSPPGSQAFF
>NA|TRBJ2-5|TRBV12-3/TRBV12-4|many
TGTGCCACGACAGGAGCCGAAGAGACCCAGTACTTC
CATTGAEETQYF
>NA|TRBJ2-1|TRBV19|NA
TGTGCCAGTAAAGGCAGGCGGCTAAATGAGCAGTTCTTC
CASKGRRLNEQFF
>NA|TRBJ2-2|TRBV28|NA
TGTGCCAGCAGTCCCAGACAGGACGGTGGGGAGCTGTTTTTT
CASSPRQDGGELFF
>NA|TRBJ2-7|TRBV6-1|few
TGTGCCAGCAGGGAACGTGGGGGGTACGAGCAGTACTTC
CASRERGGYEQYF
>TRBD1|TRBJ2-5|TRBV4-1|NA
TGCGCCAGCAGCCCTTACAGGGGAGAGACCCAGTACTTC
CASSPYRGETQYF
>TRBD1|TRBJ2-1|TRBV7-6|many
TGTGCCAGCAGCTTTAGGACAGGGGGGATCGATGAGCAGTTCTTC
CASSFRTGGIDEQFF
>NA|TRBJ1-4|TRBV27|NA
TGTGCCAGCGGTTGGGCTAGTTTCTTGTTTTTT
CASGWASFLFF
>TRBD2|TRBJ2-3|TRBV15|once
TGTGCCACCCCGGGACTAGCGGGGGGGGCAGATACGCAGTATTTT
CATPGLAGGADTQYF
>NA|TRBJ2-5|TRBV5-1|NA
TGCGCCAGCAGCTTCAGCACAGGGCGAGAGACCCGGTACTTC
CASSFSTGRETRYF
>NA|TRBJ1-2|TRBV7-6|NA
TGTGCCAGCAGCTTGAGGGAGGGCTACACCTTC
CASSLREGYTF
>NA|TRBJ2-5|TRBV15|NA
TGTGCCACCAGCGAGGGCCAAGAGACCCAGTACTTC
CATSEGQETQYF
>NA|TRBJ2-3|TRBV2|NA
TGTGCCAGCAGCAACCCCCCGGACAGTCCCAGCACAGATACGCAGTATTTT
CASSNPPDSPSTDTQYF
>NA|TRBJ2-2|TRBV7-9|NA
TGTGCCAGCACCACCAACGGCGGGGAGCTGTTTTTT
CASTTNGGELFF
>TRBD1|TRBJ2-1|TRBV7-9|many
TGTGCCAGCAGCCCTGGGACAGATCCCTACAATGAGCAGTTCTTC
CASSPGTDPYNEQFF
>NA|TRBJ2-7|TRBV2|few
TGTGCCAGCAGTGGGGCAGGGAAAAGGTACGAGCAGTACTTC
CASSGAGKRYEQYF
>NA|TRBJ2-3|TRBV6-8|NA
TGTGCCAGTGGACCGCGACACACTAGCACAGATACGCAGTATTTT
CASGPRHTSTDTQYF
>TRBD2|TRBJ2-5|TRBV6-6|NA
TGTGCCAACTCGGGAGGGTTGGGAGAGACCCAGTACTTC
CANSGGLGETQYF
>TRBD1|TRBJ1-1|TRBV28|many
TGTGCCAGCAGTTCGGCGGGACAGGGGGTAACTGAAGCTTTCTTT
CASSSAGQGVTEAFF
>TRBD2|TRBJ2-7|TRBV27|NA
TGTGCCAGCAAAGGAGGGAGCGGGGTTTACGAGCAGTACTTC
CASKGGSGVYEQYF
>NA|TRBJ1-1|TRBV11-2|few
TGTGCCAGCAGCTTATCTGCTGACTACTTGAACACTGAAGCTTTCTTT
CASSLSADYLNTEAFF
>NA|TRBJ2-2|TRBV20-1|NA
TGCAGTGCTTTTAGCGGTTCCACCGGGGAGCTGTTTTTT
CSAFSGSTGELFF
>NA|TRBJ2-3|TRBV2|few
TGTGCCAGCAGTGATTTCTCCTCCGTTAGCACAGATACGCAGTATTTT
CASSDFSSVSTDTQYF
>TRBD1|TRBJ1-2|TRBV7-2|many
TGTGCCAGCAGCTGGACAGGGATTGGGAACTATGGCTACACCTTC
CASSWTGIGNYGYTF
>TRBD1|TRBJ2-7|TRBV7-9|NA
TGTGCCAGCAGCCACAATCAGGGGGAAGGGGTCTACGAGCAGTACTTC
CASSHNQGEGVYEQYF
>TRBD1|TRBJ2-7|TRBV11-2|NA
TGTGCCAGCAGTCCCCCGGGACAGCTCTACGAGCAGTACTTC
CASSPPGQLYEQYF
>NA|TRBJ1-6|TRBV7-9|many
TGTGCCAGCAGCCGTGGAATCTACGATTCACCCCTCCACTTT
CASSRGIYDSPLHF
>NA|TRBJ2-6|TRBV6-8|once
TGTGCCGAGGGTTCTGGGGCCAACGTCCTGACTTTC
CAEGSGANVLTF
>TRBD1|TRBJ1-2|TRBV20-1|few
TGCAGTGTATCGACAGGGAATGGAGGCTACACCTTC
CSVSTGNGGYTF
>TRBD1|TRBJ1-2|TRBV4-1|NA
TGCGCCAGCAGCCAAGATTCGGGACAGAACTATGGCTACACCTTC
CASSQDSGQNYGYTF
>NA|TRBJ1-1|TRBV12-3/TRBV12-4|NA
TGTGCCAGCAGGCCCCTACAAGGGGCCCAGTCGGCTTTCTTT
CASRPLQGAQSAFF
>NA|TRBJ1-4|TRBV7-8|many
TGTGCCAGCAGCTCTTCCGGGCCCCCGCCGGGTAATGAAAAACTGTTTTTT
CASSSSGPPPGNEKLFF
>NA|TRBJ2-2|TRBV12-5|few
TGTGCTAGTGGTTTTACGACTAGTACAGGCACCGGGGAGCTGTTTTTT
CASGFTTSTGTGELFF
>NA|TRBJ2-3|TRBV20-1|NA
TGCAGTGCTAGAGAGAGGGCTGGGGGTTACCCAGCTTCTCCGACAGATACGCAGTATTTT
CSARERAGGYPASPTDTQYF
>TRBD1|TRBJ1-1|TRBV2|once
TGTGCCAGCCCAGGGGGCAGAGAAGCTTTCTTT
CASPGGREAFF
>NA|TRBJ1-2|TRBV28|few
TGTGCCAGCACCGGTGGGCAGGAAGACTATGGCTACACCTTC
CASTGGQEDYGYTF
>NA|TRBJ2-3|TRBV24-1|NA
TGTGCCACCAGTGATCTACAGGGTGGGGCAGATACGCAGTATTTT
CATSDLQGGADTQYF